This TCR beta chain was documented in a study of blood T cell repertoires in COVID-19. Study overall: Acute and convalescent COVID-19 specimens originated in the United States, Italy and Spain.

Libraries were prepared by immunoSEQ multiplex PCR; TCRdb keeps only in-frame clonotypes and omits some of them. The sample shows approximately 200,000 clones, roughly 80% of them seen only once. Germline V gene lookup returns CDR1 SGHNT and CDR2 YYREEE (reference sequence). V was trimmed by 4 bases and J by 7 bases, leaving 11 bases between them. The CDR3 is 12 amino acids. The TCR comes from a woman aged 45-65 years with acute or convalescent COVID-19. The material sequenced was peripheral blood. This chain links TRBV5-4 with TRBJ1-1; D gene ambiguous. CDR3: CASSGDGGEAFF. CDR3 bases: TGTGCCAGCAGCGGAGACGGCGGTGAAGCTTTCTTT.